The entry that follows covers one T cell receptor (beta chain) sequence. Assay: immunoSEQ multiplex PCR; the TCRdb copy retains only in-frame clones and omits some. The sample has approximately 24,000 clones, approximately 80% seen once. The data were taken from a study of T cells in narcolepsy. The CDR3 totals 14 residues. Trimming removed 0 bases at V and 9 bases at J, with 12 bases between. The germline gives CDR1 LGHNA, CDR2 YSLEER. The sequence was collected from a human donor with narcolepsy. Sample: CD45RA- memory CD4+ T cells from PBMCs. V and J are TRBV4-3 and TRBJ1-5, with D maybe TRBD1 (5 bases). In DNA form, the CDR3 reads TGCGCCAGCAGCCAAGATATAATGGGGGGGCCCCAGCATTTT. Translated: CASSQDIMGGPQHF.